A single sample is the source of the 7 T cell receptor beta chains below, sequenced in a study of T cell responses to AZD1222 COVID-19 vaccine. Using immunoSEQ multiplex PCR, the repertoire was profiled, and TCRdb retains in-frame clones only, with some absent. The sample lists 100,000 or so clones; about 92% were seen once. The material was peripheral blood, obtained on day 0 of AZD1222 vaccination. These receptors were collected from an adult in good health.

The V call is TRBV6-4, the J call TRBJ2-1; TRBD2 might be the D (6 bases). This CDR3 has 15 residues. Trimming cost V 0 bases and J 1 base, with 7 bases left between them. The germline gives CDR1 MRHNA, CDR2 SNTAGT. The CDR3 DNA follows: TGTGCCAGCAGTGACTCTGCGGGGTCCTACAATGAGCAGTTCTTC. It translates to CASSDSAGSYNEQFF.

The chain recombines TRBV29-1 with TRBJ1-1, with 10 bases matching TRBD1. The CDR3 spans 13 residues. Germline CDR1 is SQVTM and CDR2 is ANQGSEA. V shed 6 bases and J 5 bases; nucleotides not matched to a gene: 6. DNA for the CDR3: TGCAGCGTATGGACAGGGGGGGAGACTGAAGCTTTCTTT. Its protein product is CSVWTGGETEAFF.

This clone turned up a few times. This chain joins TRBV6-6 and TRBJ1-4; no definite D call. The CDR3 contains 12 residues. With 8 bases removed from V and 8 bases from J, the gap between germline ends came to 12 bases. Germline CDR1 and CDR2: MNHNY and SVGAGI (reference sequence). CDR3 sequence reads: CASAFSGEKLFF. The CDR3 coding sequence is TGTGCCAGCGCATTCTCAGGAGAAAAACTGTTTTTT.

V is TRBV19 and J is TRBJ1-1, with D unresolved. Germline V lookup: CDR1 LNHDA, CDR2 SQIVND (reference sequence). The CDR3 totals 14 residues. V lost 2 bases and J lost 5, with 12 bases in between. The CDR3 bases are TGTGCCAGTAGTATACCAGGCCAAGGGACTGAAGCTTTCTTT. It specifies CASSIPGQGTEAFF.

The rearrangement uses TRBV6-4 and TRBJ1-5, with D maybe TRBD1 (5 bases). Per the germline V gene, CDR1 is MRHNA and CDR2 is SNTAGT. The V end lost 8 bases, the J end lost 7 bases, and 27 bases lay between the germline ends. The CDR3 runs 17 residues. Written as DNA, the CDR3 is TGTGCCAGCGCAAATAGGAGGAGGGGCATTCGAGAGCAGCCCCAGCATTTT. Translated: CASANRRRGIREQPQHF.

V is TRBV3-1 (or the pseudogene TRBV3-2) and J is TRBJ2-3; D gene ambiguous. The CDR3 is 18 residues long. Trimming pared 0 bases from V and 1 base from J, leaving 17 bases between. Germline values: CDR1 LGHDT, CDR2 YNNKEL (reference sequence). CDR3 amino acids: CASSQDFPRPPCTDTQYF. The DNA of the CDR3 is TGTGCCAGCAGCCAAGATTTCCCAAGACCTCCCTGCACAGATACGCAGTATTTT.

J is TRBJ2-1 and V is TRBV28; D may be TRBD2 (6 bases). Germline V gene sequence: CDR1 MDHEN, CDR2 SYDVKM. This CDR3 is built from 15 residues. V lost 4 bases, J lost 7 bases, and 17 bases lay in between. The CDR3 bases are TGTGCCAGCAGTTCTTCAGCGGGCCTGAGGAATGAGCAGTTCTTC. Encoded protein: CASSSSAGLRNEQFF.